One and the same sample provided the 24 T cell receptor beta chains below, sequenced in a study of cytomegalovirus exposure and HLA in healthy donors. The PCR contained 60 Vbeta and 13 Jbeta primers. Some clones are missing from TCRdb's copy, which holds only in-frame ones; the method was immunoSEQ multiplex PCR. Its clone listing holds around 53,000 clones. The sequencing input was PBMCs. The receptors come from a woman aged 25 to 39 in good health and CMV-seropositive.

This chain uses TRBV6-1 with TRBJ2-7; no clear D. This CDR3 region has 13 residues. From germline, CDR1 is MNHNS and CDR2 SASEGT. V shed 3 bases and J shed 7 bases, with 13 bases lying between them. Here the CDR3 reads CASSEVYREEQYF. CDR3 nucleotide sequence: TGTGCCAGCAGTGAGGTCTACAGAGAGGAGCAGTACTTC.

The rearrangement joins TRBV6-5 to TRBJ2-1, with D perhaps TRBD1 (6 bases). This CDR3 has 15 amino acids. The V gene lost 6 bases and the J gene lost 7 bases, with 19 bases spanning the gap. From germline, CDR1 is MNHEY and CDR2 SVGAGI. Here the CDR3 reads CASRPDSPPKNEQFF. CDR3 nucleotides: TGTGCCAGCAGACCGGACAGTCCCCCGAAGAATGAGCAGTTCTTC.

The chain recombines TRBV5-1 with TRBJ2-7, with 9 bases that match TRBD2. The CDR3 spans 13 residues. V was pared by 4 bases and J by 4 bases, with 3 bases of the junction left unmatched. The germline gives CDR1 SGHRS, CDR2 YFSETQ. The CDR3 is CASSAGGPYEQYF. Written as DNA, the CDR3 is TGCGCCAGCAGCGCGGGGGGGCCTTACGAGCAGTACTTC.

The genes are TRBV29-1 and TRBJ2-5; 7 bases are a match to TRBD1. J gave up 5 bases and V 7 bases, and 16 bases lay outside the gene matches. From germline, CDR1 is SQVTM and CDR2 ANQGSEA. The CDR3 totals 15 residues. The CDR3 reads CSGKGKTGSRETQYF. CDR3 nucleotides: TGCAGCGGCAAAGGAAAGACAGGGAGCAGGGAGACCCAGTACTTC.

The V and J genes are TRBV29-1 and TRBJ2-5; 10 bases fit TRBD2. V lost 5 bases to trimming and J lost 4 bases; unmatched junction nucleotides: 4. The CDR3 length is 13 residues. From germline, CDR1 is SQVTM and CDR2 ANQGSEA. As DNA, the CDR3 is TGCAGCGTTCGGGCTAGCGGGGGAGAGACCCAGTACTTC. It yields the protein CSVRASGGETQYF. Full variable domain (rest looked up from reference TRBV29-1 and TRBJ2-5): SAVISQKPSRDICQRGTSLTIQCQVDSQVTMMFWYRQQPGQSLTLIATANQGSEATYESGFVIDKFPISRPNLTFSTLTVSNMSPEDSSIYLCSVRASGGETQYFGPGTRLLVL.

The V gene is TRBV18, the J gene TRBJ2-7; the D is unclear. V lost 2 bases, J lost 0 bases, and 11 bases lay in between. Germline values: CDR1 KGHSH, CDR2 LQKENI. This CDR3 has 15 residues. CDR3 sequence: CASSPVAVSSYEQYF. CDR3 nucleotides: TGTGCCAGCTCACCAGTTGCGGTGAGCTCCTACGAGCAGTACTTC.

The V gene is TRBV2, the J gene TRBJ1-2; a weak D match, TRBD1 (6 bases). This CDR3 is built from 15 residues. Trimming took off 5 bases at V and 4 bases at J, with 17 bases between the two ends. Germline loops: CDR1 SNHLY, CDR2 FYNNEI. CDR3 bases: TGTGCCAGCAGTTTCAACAGGGTTGGGACCTATGGCTACACCTTC. Its translation is CASSFNRVGTYGYTF.

A remark on this clone: At one of its ends the junction is not consistent with the germline gene, which may arise from a read error. The sample has other DNA sequences that encode this CDR3 too. V is TRBV4-1 and J is TRBJ1-6; TRBD1 agrees at 10 bases. Germline V gene data show CDR1 as MGHRA and CDR2 as YSYEKL. CDR3 length: 14 residues. CDR3 bases: TGCGCCAGCAGCCATGGGACAGGGGTTTCACCCCTACACTTT. As protein: CASSHGTGVSPLHF.

The genes are TRBV30 and TRBJ2-1; 8 nucleotides match TRBD1. V shed 8 bases, J shed 0 bases, and the junction held 9 bases outside the gene matches. The germline V gene has CDR1 GTSNPN and CDR2 SVGIG (reference sequence). The CDR3 contains 15 residues. As DNA, the CDR3 is TGTGCCGGGATTGGACAGGGCAGCTCCTACAATGAGCAGTTCTTC. Its translation: CAGIGQGSSYNEQFF.

This rearrangement joins TRBV30 to TRBJ2-5; TRBD1 matches 10 bases. This CDR3 has 14 residues. J lost 5 bases, V lost 6 bases, and 9 bases had no gene match. The germline CDR1 and CDR2 sequences are GTSNPN and SVGIG (reference sequence). CDR3 DNA: TGTGCCTGCCAGACAGGGGGCTTACTGGAGACCCAGTACTTC. Residues: CACQTGGLLETQYF.

The chain has TRBV5-1 and TRBJ2-7; TRBD1 matches at 8 bases. The CDR3 is 14 residues long. CDR1 is SGHRS, CDR2 YFSETQ, per germline. Germline trimming cut 4 bases from V and 5 bases from J; bases unmatched to any gene: 8. CDR3 DNA sequence: TGCGCCAGCAGCCCTCGGACAGGGCCCCACGAGCAGTACTTC. Its protein is CASSPRTGPHEQYF.

As regards this clone: An end of the junction differs from the germline gene, which may be a read error. The CDR3 DNA follows: TGTGCCAGCACTAAGCGGGAGAGGGGGGAGAACCAGTACTTC. Translating it yields CASTKRERGENQYF. V is TRBV6-6 and J is TRBJ2-5; 8 positions match TRBD2. The CDR3 covers 14 residues. Germline V gene sequence: CDR1 MNHNY, CDR2 SVGAGI (reference sequence).

The CDR3 DNA is TGTGCCACCAGCAGAGGGCCGAACACTGAAGCTTTCTTT. Its protein is CATSRGPNTEAFF. The chain carries TRBV15 and TRBJ1-1; D is unclear. V lost 1 base and J lost 1, with 4 bases in between. CDR3 size: 13 residues. The germline V gene encodes CDR1 LNHNV and CDR2 YYDKDF (reference sequence).

On this clone itself: At one end the junction does not follow the germline gene, possibly because of a read error. This chain joins TRBV30 and TRBJ2-5, with D possibly being TRBD1 (5 bases). Germline values: CDR1 GTSNPN, CDR2 SVGIG (reference sequence). This CDR3 is built from 12 residues. Here the CDR3 reads CAWSVQVENQYF. CDR3 DNA: TGTGCCTGGAGTGTACAGGTGGAGAACCAGTACTTC.

V usage is TRBV18 and J usage is TRBJ2-2; D possibly corresponds to TRBD1 (5 bases). V lost 1 base and J 0 bases, leaving 12 bases between the germline ends. The length of the CDR3 is 17 residues. Germline CDR1 reads KGHSH; CDR2 reads LQKENI. DNA of the CDR3: TGTGCCAGCTCACCACTCACAGGCCGAGCGAACACCGGGGAGCTGTTTTTT. Translation gives CASSPLTGRANTGELFF.

The V gene is TRBV10-1, the J gene TRBJ1-2; 9 positions match TRBD1. CDR1 is WNHNN and CDR2 is SYGVQD in the germline V gene (reference sequence). The CDR3 has 13 residues. Trimming took 4 bases from V and 8 from J; bases not matched to a gene: 5. The chain's CDR3 is CASSAGTGRGYTF. Here the CDR3 DNA reads TGCGCCAGCAGTGCCGGGACAGGGAGAGGCTACACCTTC.

The chain is built from TRBV19 and TRBJ1-5; D possibly corresponds to TRBD1 (5 bases). V shed 7 bases and J shed 6 bases, with 16 bases lying between them. This CDR3 comprises 14 residues. Germline lookup yields CDR1 LNHDA and CDR2 SQIVND (reference sequence). In DNA form, the CDR3 reads TGTGCCAGTACCGGTGGTCAGGGTGTTCAGCCCCAGCATTTT. Protein product: CASTGGQGVQPQHF.

This chain connects TRBV18 to TRBJ2-5, with 7 bases that match TRBD2. CDR3 length equals 15 residues. Germline CDR1 and CDR2: KGHSH and LQKENI. V was clipped by 3 bases and J by 4 bases; unmatched bases: 8. CDR3 bases: TGTGCCAGCTCACCTCTCGGGACTACTGCAGAGACCCAGTACTTC. Protein: CASSPLGTTAETQYF.

The CDR3 DNA sequence: TGTGCCAGCAGTCATACCGGGACAGAGGTTTTTGAGACCCAGTACTTC. Encoded protein: CASSHTGTEVFETQYF. The V call is TRBV7-6, the J call TRBJ2-5, with 7 nucleotides matching TRBD1. Germline V gene sequence: CDR1 SGHVS, CDR2 FNYEAQ. This CDR3 is 16 amino acids long. V dropped 6 bases and J dropped 5; count of bases not matched to a gene: 15.

The chain carries TRBV4-1 and TRBJ1-4; D possibly corresponds to TRBD1 (6 bases). Looked up from germline, CDR1 is MGHRA and CDR2 is YSYEKL. Deletions cut 4 bases from V and 0 bases from J, with 9 bases between. The CDR3 covers 15 residues. CDR3 residues: CASSPSGATNEKLFF. CDR3 nucleotides: TGCGCCAGCAGCCCGTCAGGGGCAACTAATGAAAAACTGTTTTTT.

This chain uses TRBV6-6 with TRBJ1-5, with D possibly matching TRBD1 (6 bases). CDR3 length: 15 residues. Deletions cut 6 bases from V and 0 bases from J, with 12 bases between. In germline, CDR1 is MNHNY, CDR2 SVGAGI (reference sequence). For the CDR3, the DNA is TGTGCCAGCAGCCCCGGACAGTATAGCAATCAGCCCCAGCATTTT. Encoded protein: CASSPGQYSNQPQHF.

The chain couples TRBV6-6 to TRBJ2-3, with D maybe TRBD2 (6 bases). The CDR3 covers 10 residues. V was trimmed by 8 bases and J by 8 bases, leaving 8 bases between them. Germline assignment: CDR1 MNHNY and CDR2 SVGAGI (reference sequence). The CDR3 DNA is TGTGCCAGCGCGGGGACTACGCAGTATTTT. Translation gives CASAGTTQYF.

The CDR3 DNA is TGTGCCAGCAGCTTGGACTTCCCCTACGAGCAGTACTTC. This sequence encodes CASSLDFPYEQYF. The J gene is TRBJ2-7, the V gene TRBV5-6, with D unresolved. Per germline, CDR1 SGHDT and CDR2 YYEEEE. The CDR3 has 13 residues. Trimming pared 0 bases from V and 2 bases from J, leaving 6 bases between.

This chain uses TRBV27 with TRBJ1-1, with TRBD1 matching 9 bases. There are 15 residues in the CDR3. V gave up 5 bases and J gave up 5 bases; unmatched junction bases: 9. Germline V gives CDR1 MNHEY, CDR2 SMNVEV (reference sequence). The CDR3 loop is CASSVTGGGGTEAFF. The CDR3, as DNA: TGTGCCAGCAGTGTGACAGGGGGTGGGGGGACTGAAGCTTTCTTT.